This T cell receptor beta chain was documented in a study of post-analysis software for immune sequencing data. Whole-study results and caveats: The F measure placed samples prepared in the same batch into strongly shared clusters. Controls had significantly higher normalized Chao1 diversity than multiple sclerosis patients. Included in a set of about 5 TRBV segments more frequent in patients than controls were TRBV5-6, TRBV5-1 and TRBV20-1.

This CDR3 is built from 13 residues. V lost 6 bases and J 4 bases, leaving 12 bases between the germline ends. Germline V CDR1 and CDR2: MGHDK, SYGVNS. Unique molecular identifiers had been added to the TCR beta cDNA libraries. Roughly 0.5 million cDNA molecules were obtained from 1 to 10 million T cells. TCRdb used MiXCR to reprocess the PCR reads, holding one entry per CDR3 protein. The sample consists of hundreds of thousands of distinct CDR3 sequences, 59% of them appearing once. On this clonotype itself: Its antigen is not identified.

The specimen was blood. This chain links TRBV25-1 with TRBJ1-2, with D tentatively TRBD1 (5 bases). This clonotype originated in a girl aged 2 to 10 with multiple sclerosis. The CDR3 sequence is CASRSRDFYGYTF. The CDR3 coding sequence is TGTGCCAGCAGAAGCCGGGACTTCTATGGCTACACCTTC.